This T cell receptor (beta chain) is drawn from a study of Ad26.COV2.S vaccination and SARS-CoV-2 variants. Treatment given: about 20 received Ad26.COV2.S at low or high dose, single or two shots; roughly five received placebo; per-sample allocation not given. Repertoires come from day 63 after the first vaccine or placebo injection. Whole-study results and caveats: Vaccine recipients and placebo recipients showed similar non-spike TCR breadth.

The repertoire was sequenced with immunoSEQ multiplex PCR; TCRdb's copy has only in-frame clones and lacks some. The sample lists about 440,000 clones, around 88% occurring once. The CDR3 spans 17 residues. Germline trimming cut 2 bases from V and 8 bases from J; bases unmatched to any gene: 12. CDR1 and CDR2 from the germline V gene are SGHDN and FVKESK. On this clone: As yet, its antigen is unknown.

The clonotype comes from a person aged 18-60 years who received the Ad26.COV2.S COVID-19 vaccine or a placebo. The source material was peripheral blood, sampled in a trial of Ad26.COV2.S vaccine versus placebo. This chain links TRBV14 with TRBJ2-1; 10 bases fit TRBD1. The chain's CDR3 is CASSQLELGQGLDEQFF. The CDR3 coding sequence is TGTGCCAGCAGCCAACTAGAGTTGGGACAGGGGCTAGATGAGCAGTTCTTC. Looking up the rest from reference TRBV14 and TRBJ2-1 gives the full variable domain: EAGVTQFPSHSVIEKGQTVTLRCDPISGHDNLYWYRRVMGKEIKFLLHFVKESKQDESGMPNNRFLAERTGGTYSTLKVQPAELEDSGVYFCASSQLELGQGLDEQFFGPGTRLTVL.